Listed here are 21 T cell receptor beta chains from one sample, sequenced in a study of spatial heterogeneity in lung cancer. General study findings and limits: Counts that tracked tumor mutation counts were those of expanded intratumoral alpha and beta TCRs.

These receptors have no known antigen. From the 5' RACE reads, TCRdb called clonotypes with MiXCR, one entry per CDR3 protein. The sample consists of 2,000 to 2,500 distinct CDR3 sequences, 22% of them appearing once. The time point is: sample taken at primary tumor resection. The input for sequencing was lung tumor tissue, taken at surgery. The receptors stem from a male donor with early-stage non-small cell lung cancer.

As concerns this clonotype: This beta chain is an off-target read within a library intended for alpha chains, so its frequency means little. The chain recombines TRBV7-6 with TRBJ1-5; 7 nucleotides align to TRBD1. The germline gives CDR1 SGHVS, CDR2 FNYEAQ. The V segment lost 3 bases and the J segment 1 base; nucleotides outside the gene matches: 3. The CDR3 has 15 amino acids. The CDR3 bases are TGTGCCAGCAGCTTGACAGGGAACAGCAATCAGCCCCAGCATTTT. This encodes CASSLTGNSNQPQHF.

This clonotype was seen more than once but under ten times. This beta chain turned up in a library designed for alpha chains; as an off-target read, its abundance says little. The chain couples TRBV4-3 to TRBJ1-5; tentative D call: TRBD1 (5 bases). There are 16 residues in the CDR3. The germline gives CDR1 LGHNA, CDR2 YSLEER. Trimming left V 0 bases short and J 4 bases short, with 13 bases between. CDR3 bases: TGCGCCAGCAGCCAAGATTTGCAGGGTATGAATCAGCCCCAGCATTTT. This sequence encodes CASSQDLQGMNQPQHF.

In this sample, this clonotype is medium-sized (0.01 to 0.1%). Within a library made for alpha chains, this beta chain is off target, and its count is uninformative. The chain uses TRBV7-9 and TRBJ1-3, with no clear D. The CDR3 contains 14 residues. CDR1 and CDR2 from the germline V gene are SEHNR and FQNEAQ (reference sequence). V lost 5 bases to trimming and J lost 0 bases, with 8 bases between them. The DNA for the CDR3 is TGTGCCAGCAGCCCGCCCGCCTCTGGAAACACCATATATTTT. Protein product: CASSPPASGNTIYF.

This clonotype is termed medium-sized. This beta chain was picked up by a library intended for alpha chains and is off target, so its count carries little meaning. V gene TRBV29-1 combines with J gene TRBJ1-1; 10 nucleotides line up with TRBD1. The trim removed 7 bases at V and 4 bases at J, leaving 6 bases unmatched. The CDR3 extends over 13 amino acids. Germline CDR1 and CDR2: SQVTM and ANQGSEA. CDR3 amino acids: CSGRDRGVTEAFF. The CDR3 region has the DNA TGCAGCGGCAGGGACAGGGGAGTCACTGAAGCTTTCTTT. Full variable domain (remainder filled in from reference TRBV29-1 and TRBJ1-1): SAVISQKPSRDICQRGTSLTIQCQVDSQVTMMFWYRQQPGQSLTLIATANQGSEATYESGFVIDKFPISRPNLTFSTLTVSNMSPEDSSIYLCSGRDRGVTEAFFGQGTRLTVV.

This clonotype is large by share. Since the library was made to target alpha chains, this beta chain is a stray read and its abundance is not meaningful. The V and J genes are TRBV3-1 and TRBJ1-1; D is uncertain. The V end was cut by 2 bases, the J end by 3 bases, with 7 bases between. This CDR3 region has 13 residues. Germline V CDR1 and CDR2: LGHDT, YNNKEL (reference sequence). CDR3 in DNA: TGTGCCAGCAGCCAATCCCAGGACACTGAAGCTTTCTTT. This encodes CASSQSQDTEAFF.

A word on this clonotype: This beta chain slipped into a library made for alpha chains as a stray read, so its size is not meaningful. The V and J genes are TRBV3-1 and TRBJ2-5, with 11 nucleotides matching TRBD2. The trim removed 1 base at V and 2 bases at J, leaving 0 bases unmatched. CDR3 length: 15 residues. Per the germline V gene, CDR1 is LGHDT and CDR2 is YNNKEL (reference sequence). The CDR3 reads CASSQGLAGQETQYF. Written as DNA, the CDR3 is TGTGCCAGCAGCCAAGGACTAGCGGGGCAAGAGACCCAGTACTTC.

By frequency in the sample, this clonotype is medium-sized (0.01 to 0.1%). This beta chain came through as a stray read in a library set up for alpha chains, and its size says little. The chain recombines TRBV6-2 or TRBV6-3 with TRBJ2-4; D gene ambiguous. The CDR3 is 11 residues long. CDR1 is MNHEY and CDR2 is SVGEGT in the germline V gene. V lost 2 bases to trimming and J lost 8 bases, with 4 bases between them. The CDR3: CASSYLDIQYF. In nucleotides, the CDR3 is TGTGCCAGCAGTTACCTAGACATTCAGTACTTC.

Within the sample, this clonotype is medium-sized. Within a library made for alpha chains, this beta chain is off target, and its count is uninformative. V is TRBV12-3 or TRBV12-4 and J is TRBJ1-5; 7 bases agree with TRBD1. This CDR3 region has 14 residues. J gave up 2 bases and V 6 bases, and 4 bases lay outside the gene matches. CDR3 sequence reads: CASSLGTGNQPQHF. The DNA for the CDR3 is TGTGCCAGCAGCCTAGGGACAGGCAATCAGCCCCAGCATTTT.

This clonotype was seen repeatedly, ten times or more. The library was designed around alpha chains, so this beta chain is a stray read whose abundance carries little weight. The gene calls are TRBV27 and TRBJ2-5, with 8 bases lining up with TRBD1. With 5 bases clipped from V and 6 bases from J, the junction kept 8 bases outside the gene matches. Germline V gene sequence: CDR1 MNHEY, CDR2 SMNVEV (reference sequence). The CDR3 is 14 amino acids. The CDR3 sequence: CASSNRDRLQTQYF. The DNA for the CDR3 is TGTGCCAGCAGTAATCGGGACAGGTTACAGACCCAGTACTTC.

This clonotype is large by share. This beta chain turned up in a library designed for alpha chains; as an off-target read, its abundance says little. V usage is TRBV19 and J usage is TRBJ2-1; TRBD2 agrees at 7 bases. CDR3 size: 13 residues. The J segment lost 6 bases and the V segment lost 11 bases, leaving 10 bases of the junction unmatched. Germline V gene sequence: CDR1 LNHDA, CDR2 SQIVND (reference sequence). The CDR3 region is CACKPLAANEQFF. In nucleotides, the CDR3 is TGTGCCTGTAAACCTCTAGCGGCCAATGAGCAGTTCTTC.

Comments on this clonotype: Little can be read into the size of this beta chain, an off-target read in a library designed for alpha chains. The chain uses TRBV10-3 and TRBJ1-4; D remains unclear. Trimming stripped 0 bases from V and 8 bases from J, with 7 bases between. Germline V gives CDR1 ENHRY, CDR2 SYGVKD. The CDR3 length is 13 residues. The CDR3 loop is CAISESLGEKLFF. The CDR3 coding sequence is TGTGCCATCAGTGAGTCGCTGGGGGAAAAACTGTTTTTT.

In this sample, this clonotype turned up a few times. The library was designed around alpha chains, so this beta chain is a stray read whose abundance carries little weight. The chain recombines TRBV18 with TRBJ2-1; TRBD2 might be the D (6 bases). Germline values: CDR1 KGHSH, CDR2 LQKENI. The CDR3 length is 15 residues. V was clipped by 6 bases and J by 1 base, with 13 bases between them. CDR3 nucleotide sequence: TGTGCCAGCTCTGGGGGGACCGAGTCCTACAATGAGCAGTTCTTC. Its protein is CASSGGTESYNEQFF. Full variable domain (missing parts from reference TRBV18 and TRBJ2-1): NAGVMQNPRHLVRRRGQEARLRCSPMKGHSHVYWYRQLPEEGLKFMVYLQKENIIDESGMPKERFSAEFPKEGPSILRIQQVVRGDSAAYFCASSGGTESYNEQFFGPGTRLTVL.

Notes on this clonotype: This beta chain represents an off-target read in a library built for alpha chains; its size is of limited meaning. The rearrangement joins TRBV28 to TRBJ1-2; TRBD1 aligns across 8 bases. From germline, CDR1 is MDHEN and CDR2 SYDVKM. CDR3 length equals 14 residues. The J segment lost 10 bases and the V segment lost 6 bases, leaving 13 bases of the junction unmatched. CDR3 nucleotide sequence: TGTGCCAGCAGGCCCACCCAGGGGGCTCTGGACTACACCTTC. Protein product: CASRPTQGALDYTF.

Regarding this clonotype: Since the library was made to target alpha chains, this beta chain is a stray read and its abundance is not meaningful. The V call is TRBV11-1, the J call TRBJ2-2; D gene uncertain. Germline lookup yields CDR1 SGHAT and CDR2 FQDESV (reference sequence). The CDR3 spans 14 residues. V lost 6 bases and J 0 bases, leaving 8 bases between the germline ends. CDR3: CASSSEPNTGELFF. In nucleotides, the CDR3 is TGTGCCAGCAGTTCAGAGCCGAACACCGGGGAGCTGTTTTTT.

In the case of this clonotype: The junction departs from the called germline gene at one end, perhaps through a read error. Little can be read into the size of this beta chain, an off-target read in a library designed for alpha chains. This rearrangement joins TRBV6-5 to TRBJ1-1, with D perhaps TRBD1 (5 bases). CDR3 length equals 15 residues. Per the germline V gene, CDR1 is MNHEY and CDR2 is SVGAGI. DNA of the CDR3: TGTGCCAGCAGTTACGGGGGGTCCCTGAACTCTGAAGCTTTCTTT. Amino acid sequence: CASSYGGSLNSEAFF.

In this sample, this clonotype is large (0.1 to 1%). This beta chain represents an off-target read in a library built for alpha chains; its size is of limited meaning. This rearrangement joins TRBV20-1 to TRBJ2-1; no clear D gene. CDR1 is DFQATT and CDR2 is SNEGSKA in the germline V gene (reference sequence). The CDR3 length is 14 residues. Between the trimmed V and J ends, which lost 1 base and 0 bases, there was a span of 7 bases. CDR3 in DNA: TGCAGTGCTAGAGGACGTAGCTCCTACAATGAGCAGTTCTTC. Protein sequence: CSARGRSSYNEQFF.

Within the sample, this clonotype is medium-sized. This beta chain came through as a stray read in a library set up for alpha chains, and its size says little. The rearrangement uses TRBV2 and TRBJ2-7; no clear D gene. Deletions cut 4 bases from V and 0 bases from J, with 4 bases between. This CDR3 contains 12 residues. Germline lookup yields CDR1 SNHLY and CDR2 FYNNEI. The CDR3 DNA sequence: TGTGCCAGCAGTGTTAGCTCCTACGAGCAGTACTTC. This translates into CASSVSSYEQYF.

Details on this clonotype: Found in a library prepared for alpha chains, this beta chain is an off-target read, and its abundance has little meaning. The rearrangement uses TRBV29-1 and TRBJ2-2, with D possibly matching TRBD1 (5 bases). The germline V gene encodes CDR1 SQVTM and CDR2 ANQGSEA. The CDR3 spans 13 residues. V lost 6 bases to trimming and J lost 1 base, with 9 bases between them. This CDR3 is CSVPQGNTGELFF. The CDR3, as DNA: TGCAGCGTCCCCCAGGGGAACACCGGGGAGCTGTTTTTT.

For this clonotype: This beta chain is a stray sequence in a library constructed for alpha chains; its clone size is not meaningful. The chain carries TRBV9 and TRBJ2-3, with 11 bases identical to TRBD2. The CDR3 is made up of 16 amino acids. With V trimmed by 0 bases and J by 7 bases, 7 bases remained unmatched. Germline CDR1 and CDR2: SGDLS and YYNGEE. The CDR3 region has the DNA TGTGCCAGCAGCGTAGGCCTAGCGGGAGGTGATTATACGCAGTATTTT. Translating gives CASSVGLAGGDYTQYF.

This clonotype has a single count. Since the library was made to target alpha chains, this beta chain is a stray read and its abundance is not meaningful. The CDR3 sequence: CASSAKQAGVNTEAFF. The CDR3 DNA reads as TGCGCCAGCAGCGCGAAACAGGCGGGGGTGAACACTGAAGCTTTCTTT. This sequence joins TRBV5-1 and TRBJ1-1; TRBD1 is a possible D gene (5 bases). The CDR3 consists of 16 residues. Germline V gene lookup returns CDR1 SGHRS and CDR2 YFSETQ. V lost 4 bases to trimming and J lost 0 bases, with 16 bases between them.

Points on this clonotype: Because this beta chain is a stray read in a library intended to capture alpha chains, its abundance should not be given much weight. The genes are TRBV12-3 or TRBV12-4 and TRBJ2-2; a weak D match, TRBD1 (8 bases). The CDR3 length is 16 residues. V shed 6 bases and J shed 5 bases, with 19 bases lying between them. Here the CDR3 reads CASSQVGQGGTGELFF. As DNA, the CDR3 is TGTGCCAGCAGCCAGGTCGGACAGGGAGGGACCGGGGAGCTGTTTTTT.